Shown below are 19 T cell receptor beta chains from a single sample sequenced in a study of CD8 T cells in Susac syndrome. RNA, at about 0.45 to 1 ug, was reverse transcribed with random hexamers. Each CDR3 protein is one row after TCRdb ran MiXCR on the immunoSEQ multiplex PCR reads. Among 200,000 or so distinct CDR3 sequences listed, 95% were seen once. Sequencing used CD4+ T cells from PBMCs. These receptors all come from a human donor with Susac syndrome.

The chain links TRBV20-1 to TRBJ2-3; TRBD2 agrees at 8 bases. This CDR3 contains 15 residues. Per the germline V gene, CDR1 is DFQATT and CDR2 is SNEGSKA (reference sequence). V shed 2 bases, J shed 4 bases, and the junction held 8 bases outside the gene matches. This CDR3 reads CSARPPSGWADTQYF. CDR3 in DNA: TGCAGTGCTAGACCTCCTAGCGGGTGGGCAGATACGCAGTATTTT.

The chain joins TRBV5-6 to TRBJ2-1; 7 bases agree with TRBD2. Germline V gene data show CDR1 as SGHDT and CDR2 as YYEEEE. This CDR3 region has 16 residues. The junction had 11 bases not matched to a gene; V was cut back by 2 bases and J by 6 bases. In DNA, the CDR3 is TGTGCCAGCAGCTTTATCCGGGGGGTGGCCTTCAATGAGCAGTTCTTC. Encoded protein: CASSFIRGVAFNEQFF.

This clonotype was found once. This chain connects TRBV9 to TRBJ1-1; D not certain. The CDR3 totals 14 residues. V was shortened by 0 bases and J by 4 bases, with 10 bases between the two germline ends. Germline V gene data show CDR1 as SGDLS and CDR2 as YYNGEE. The CDR3 region has the DNA TGTGCCAGCAGCGTAGCTCCCCAGGCCACTGAAGCTTTCTTT. Its protein is CASSVAPQATEAFF.

This chain links TRBV20-1 with TRBJ2-6, with D perhaps TRBD1 (5 bases). Germline V gives CDR1 DFQATT, CDR2 SNEGSKA (reference sequence). Trimming took off 6 bases at V and 0 bases at J, with 12 bases between the two ends. The CDR3 runs 15 residues. CDR3 protein: CSAPDISSGANVLTF. The CDR3 DNA reads TGCAGTGCCCCGGACATCAGCTCTGGGGCCAACGTCCTGACTTTC.

The rearrangement joins TRBV20-1 to TRBJ2-1, with 7 bases identical to TRBD2. Trimming removed 0 bases from V and 0 bases from J; junction bases left unmatched: 8. The CDR3 extends over 17 amino acids. Germline V gives CDR1 DFQATT, CDR2 SNEGSKA (reference sequence). This CDR3 reads CSARDHRGGASYNEQFF. The CDR3 DNA reads as TGCAGTGCTAGAGATCATCGCGGGGGAGCCTCCTACAATGAGCAGTTCTTC.

The V call is TRBV4-1, the J call TRBJ1-2; 8 bases are shared with TRBD1. Germline V gives CDR1 MGHRA, CDR2 YSYEKL. CDR3 length: 15 amino acids. V gave up 3 bases and J gave up 0 bases; unmatched junction bases: 3. The CDR3 loop is CASSHLDRANYGYTF. CDR3 coding DNA: TGCGCCAGCAGCCACCTGGACAGGGCTAACTATGGCTACACCTTC.

This clonotype was seen once. The chain joins TRBV30 to TRBJ1-1; D remains unclear. Germline V gene sequence: CDR1 GTSNPN, CDR2 SVGIG (reference sequence). Trimming removed 2 bases at V and 5 bases at J, with 12 bases between. The CDR3 length is 13 residues. For the CDR3, the DNA is TGTGCCTGGAGTACCGTCCGAGGGACTGAAGCTTTCTTT. Translating it yields CAWSTVRGTEAFF.

The chain carries TRBV9 and TRBJ1-2; D gene unclear. Trimming took 0 bases from V and 8 from J, leaving 14 bases between them. The CDR3 has 14 amino acids. Germline V gene sequence: CDR1 SGDLS, CDR2 YYNGEE. The DNA of the CDR3 is TGTGCCAGCAGCGTAGAAGAAGCCCCGTGGGGCTACACCTTC. This sequence encodes CASSVEEAPWGYTF.

The V and J genes are TRBV20-1 and TRBJ2-1; D not resolved. The CDR3 spans 11 residues. The V and J ends lost 3 bases and 10 bases respectively, with 10 bases between them. The germline V gene encodes CDR1 DFQATT and CDR2 SNEGSKA (reference sequence). The DNA of the CDR3 is TGCAGTGCTAGTGTGGGATGGGAGCAGTTCTTC. Translation: CSASVGWEQFF.

This clonotype was seen just once. J is TRBJ2-2 and V is TRBV29-1; D remains unclear. Trimming stripped 4 bases from V and 7 bases from J, with 13 bases between. The CDR3 runs 13 residues. Germline V gene data show CDR1 as SQVTM and CDR2 as ANQGSEA. In DNA form, the CDR3 reads TGCAGCGTTGCTCCACACCGAGGCGGGGAGCTGTTTTTT. Translation: CSVAPHRGGELFF.

The chain carries TRBV12-3 or TRBV12-4 and TRBJ1-6; no clear D gene. V gave up 8 bases and J gave up 10 bases, with 18 bases separating them. This CDR3 has 14 amino acids. CDR3 coding DNA: TGTGCCAGCGGGCAAGCCGGGGTTGGATCACCCCTCCACTTT. Protein product: CASGQAGVGSPLHF.

The rearrangement joins TRBV19 to TRBJ2-7, with unresolved D. V gave up 7 bases and J gave up 5 bases, with 15 bases separating them. CDR1 is LNHDA, CDR2 SQIVND, per germline (reference sequence). The CDR3 loop spans 13 amino acids. The CDR3: CASTGRNTDEQYF. As DNA, the CDR3 is TGTGCCAGTACCGGACGAAACACGGACGAGCAGTACTTC.

The DNA for the CDR3 is TGTGCCAGCAGCTTCCAGGTGGGCTATAATTCACCCCTCCACTTT. Protein sequence: CASSFQVGYNSPLHF. This chain uses TRBV5-4 with TRBJ1-6, with unresolved D. The CDR3 totals 15 residues. V was trimmed by 2 bases and J by 3 bases, leaving 9 bases between them. CDR1 is SGHNT, CDR2 YYREEE, per germline (reference sequence).

The V gene is TRBV3-1, the J gene TRBJ2-1; unclear D gene. The CDR3 is 11 residues long. Per germline, CDR1 LGHDT and CDR2 YNNKEL (reference sequence). V lost 7 bases and J 3 bases, leaving 4 bases between the germline ends. The CDR3 DNA reads TGTGCCAGCAACTTCTACAATGAGCAGTTCTTC. This encodes CASNFYNEQFF.

This chain joins TRBV9 and TRBJ1-2; possibly TRBD1 for D (5 bases). The CDR3 length is 15 residues. Trimming stripped 4 bases from V and 8 bases from J, with 21 bases between. In germline, CDR1 is SGDLS, CDR2 YYNGEE. The CDR3 is CASSLDSTEGRGYTF. The CDR3, as DNA: TGTGCCAGCAGCCTCGATTCCACGGAGGGGCGAGGCTACACCTTC.

J is TRBJ1-1 and V is TRBV7-9; D remains ambiguous. The CDR3 is 14 amino acids. Germline CDR1 reads SEHNR; CDR2 reads FQNEAQ (reference sequence). V was shortened by 0 bases and J by 7 bases, with 12 bases between the two germline ends. In DNA, the CDR3 is TGTGCCAGCAGCTTAGCGTCAGTCCCAAGTGAAGCTTTCTTT. Its translation is CASSLASVPSEAFF.

V usage is TRBV29-1 and J usage is TRBJ2-1, with D perhaps TRBD1 (5 bases). V was clipped by 6 bases and J by 4 bases, with 13 bases between them. This CDR3 is 13 amino acids long. The germline V gene encodes CDR1 SQVTM and CDR2 ANQGSEA. The CDR3 is CSVGPGSYNEQFF. CDR3 nucleotides: TGCAGCGTCGGTCCAGGGTCTTACAATGAGCAGTTCTTC.

The chain carries TRBV12-3 or TRBV12-4 and TRBJ2-7, with D unresolved. The CDR3 consists of 13 residues. V was shortened by 2 bases and J by 0 bases, with 5 bases between the two germline ends. Here the CDR3 reads CASSLRASYEQYF. CDR3 coding DNA: TGTGCCAGCAGTTTACGGGCCTCCTACGAGCAGTACTTC.

The chain joins TRBV12-3 or TRBV12-4 to TRBJ2-5; no definite D call. The CDR3 has 12 amino acids. Trimming shortened V by 6 bases and J by 5 bases, and 10 bases separated the two germline ends. The CDR3 DNA is TGTGCCAGCAGCCAACTACGGGAGACCCAGTACTTC. This encodes CASSQLRETQYF.